This TCR beta chain was documented in a study of cytomegalovirus exposure and HLA in healthy donors. Looking at the study overall: The platform used for the 120 validation repertoires matched that of the roughly 670 first-cohort repertoires, a later analysis reported.

This table comes from immunoSEQ multiplex PCR, and its TCRdb copy is limited to in-frame clones, with some not included. This repertoire shows more than 200,000 clones, roughly 88% found once; its top ten account for around 3.1%. Details on this clone: Its antigen is not identified.

Study-wide results and limits: Confirmation was obtained in vitro that a few CMV-associated chains are specific for CMV antigens.

From germline, CDR1 is SNHLY and CDR2 FYNNEI. The CDR3 extends over 13 amino acids. Losses at the gene ends were 10 bases for V and 3 bases for J; bases not matched to a gene: 4. The TCR originated in a woman aged 25 to 45 in good health and CMV-seronegative. Sequencing input: PBMCs. This chain joins TRBV2 and TRBJ2-3; TRBD1 aligns across 10 bases. This chain's CDR3 is CANRDRGTDTQYF. For the CDR3, the DNA is TGTGCCAACCGGGACAGGGGAACAGATACGCAGTATTTT. Based on the CDR3 plus reference TRBV2 and TRBJ2-3, the full variable domain is EPEVTQTPSHQVTQMGQEVILRCVPISNHLYFYWYRQILGQKVEFLVSFYNNEISEKSEIFDDQFSVERPDGSNFTLKIRSTKLEDSAMYFCANRDRGTDTQYFGPGTRLTVL.